This T cell receptor (beta chain) emerged from a study of PD-1 blockade in classical Hodgkin lymphoma. Study summary: Patients received nivolumab 3 mg/kg intravenously every 2 weeks. Overall study results and limits: What drove the repertoire differences, possibly disease activity or prior therapy, has not been defined. Patients starting nivolumab less than 1 year after ASCT had lower diversity and were excluded from later analyses. Complete responders started with a diversity level that resembled newly diagnosed patients at baseline.

The assay was immunoSEQ multiplex PCR, and TCRdb's table has in-frame clones only and misses some. The sample lists tens of thousands of clones, about 91% occurring once. V dropped 9 bases and J dropped 0; count of bases not matched to a gene: 1. Germline loops: CDR1 MDHEN, CDR2 SYDVKM. This CDR3 has 13 residues. As to this clone: The antigen remains undetermined.

Following autologous stem cell transplantation, relapse occurred in every patient, and exposure to brentuximab vedotin varied. This specimen was peripheral blood mononuclear cells (PBMCs), taken before the second cycle of nivolumab. The chain recombines TRBV28 with TRBJ2-3; 9 positions match TRBD2. This clonotype was obtained from a human donor with classical Hodgkin lymphoma. The CDR3 protein is CASGLASTDTQYF. DNA for the CDR3: TGTGCCAGTGGACTAGCGAGCACAGATACGCAGTATTTT.